The rows below give T cell receptor beta chains drawn from one sample of a study of T cell responses to AZD1222 COVID-19 vaccine. Measured with immunoSEQ multiplex PCR; TCRdb has only the in-frame clones, and not every one. The sample has about 160,000 clones, approximately 90% seen once. The sequences come from peripheral blood, collected on day 0 of MenACWY control vaccination. The receptor set was obtained from an adult in good health. The CDR3 runs from the conserved cysteine through the conserved F or W. Fields, in order: clone size, V gene, J gene, CDR3 length, D gene, CDR3 DNA, CDR3 protein. D genes are given only for firm matches. Size is stated for part of the rows, as once, few or many counts, or as a class when the clone is expanded.

size: .; V: TRBV3-1/TRBV3-2; J: TRBJ2-1; length: 15; D: TRBD1; DNA: TGTGCCAGCAGCGCCGGTAGGGGGCTCTACAATGAGCAGTTCTTC; CDR3: CASSAGRGLYNEQFF
size: .; V: TRBV6-4; J: TRBJ2-2; length: 14; D: .; DNA: TGTGCCAGCAGTGCGGAGGGGCCCGCCGGGGAGCTGTTTTTT; CDR3: CASSAEGPAGELFF
size: .; V: TRBV10-3; J: TRBJ2-1; length: 16; D: TRBD1; DNA: TGTGCCATCAGTGTATTCTTACCGGGACAGGGGAATGAGCAGTTCTTC; CDR3: CAISVFLPGQGNEQFF
size: .; V: TRBV6-6; J: TRBJ1-2; length: 13; D: TRBD1; DNA: TGTGCCAGCACTCGACAGGGTAACTATGGCTACACCTTC; CDR3: CASTRQGNYGYTF
size: .; V: TRBV4-1; J: TRBJ2-6; length: 16; D: .; DNA: TGCGCCAGCAGCCAAGCGACAGCTTCTGGGGCCAACGTCCTGACTTTC; CDR3: CASSQATASGANVLTF
size: .; V: TRBV7-2; J: TRBJ2-1; length: 17; D: TRBD2; DNA: TGTGCCAGCAGCTTAGCGCGACTAGCGGCCTACTACAATGAGCAGTTCTTC; CDR3: CASSLARLAAYYNEQFF
size: .; V: TRBV21-1; J: TRBJ1-2; length: 16; D: .; DNA: TGTGCCAGCAGCAAACCCCCGGCTCCGGCTAACTATGGCTACACCTTC; CDR3: CASSKPPAPANYGYTF
size: .; V: TRBV29-1; J: TRBJ2-1; length: 14; D: .; DNA: TGCAGCGTGGAAGCGGGTACCTCCTACAATGAGCAGTTCTTC; CDR3: CSVEAGTSYNEQFF
size: .; V: TRBV2; J: TRBJ2-1; length: 15; D: TRBD2; DNA: TGTGCCAGCAGTGTCGGGGGGGCGCGTCACAATGAGCAGTTCTTC; CDR3: CASSVGGARHNEQFF
size: .; V: TRBV12-3/TRBV12-4; J: TRBJ1-2; length: 13; D: .; DNA: TGTGCCAGCAGTTCACCAGGGGATGCTGGCTACACCTTC; CDR3: CASSSPGDAGYTF
size: .; V: TRBV27; J: TRBJ1-5; length: 16; D: TRBD1; DNA: TGTGCCAGCAGTTTCAACGTCGGCAGGGGGGATCAGCCCCAGCATTTT; CDR3: CASSFNVGRGDQPQHF
size: .; V: TRBV30; J: TRBJ1-5; length: 15; D: .; DNA: TGTGCCTGGAGTGCGGAGGGCCTTGGGAATCAGCCCCAGCATTTT; CDR3: CAWSAEGLGNQPQHF
size: .; V: TRBV7-9; J: TRBJ1-4; length: 14; D: .; DNA: TGTGCCAGCAGCCACAGCTTAACTAATGAAAAACTGTTTTTT; CDR3: CASSHSLTNEKLFF
size: .; V: TRBV7-9; J: TRBJ1-1; length: 15; D: TRBD1; DNA: TGTGCCAGCAGCGTTCACAGGGGAGGTCCCACTGAAGCTTTCTTT; CDR3: CASSVHRGGPTEAFF
size: .; V: TRBV18; J: TRBJ2-6; length: 19; D: .; DNA: TGTGCCAGCTCACCACTCCGGTTAAGTACAGGGTCTGGGGCCAACGTCCTGACTTTC; CDR3: CASSPLRLSTGSGANVLTF
size: once; V: TRBV10-1; J: TRBJ2-7; length: 17; D: TRBD1; DNA: TGCGCCAGCAGTGACTCGTACAGGGTGGGACAGGCCTACGAGCAGTACTTC; CDR3: CASSDSYRVGQAYEQYF
size: .; V: TRBV19; J: TRBJ2-2; length: 18; D: TRBD2; DNA: TGTGCCAGTAGAGTGAGACGGGAGGGCCTCTTGGACACCGGGGAGCTGTTTTTT; CDR3: CASRVRREGLLDTGELFF
size: .; V: TRBV15; J: TRBJ2-3; length: 13; D: .; DNA: TGTGCCACCAGCAACGGGAGAGGAGATACGCAGTATTTT; CDR3: CATSNGRGDTQYF
size: .; V: TRBV19; J: TRBJ1-6; length: 15; D: .; DNA: TGTGCCAGTAGTCCCAGAAACTCCTATAATTCACCCCTCCACTTT; CDR3: CASSPRNSYNSPLHF
size: .; V: TRBV15; J: TRBJ2-7; length: 15; D: .; DNA: TGTGCCACCAGCAGGCAACAGGGCGTCTCCTACGAGCAGTACTTC; CDR3: CATSRQQGVSYEQYF
size: .; V: TRBV27; J: TRBJ2-7; length: 13; D: .; DNA: TGTGCCAGCAGTTTAACAGTTAACTACGAGCAGTACTTC; CDR3: CASSLTVNYEQYF
size: .; V: TRBV28; J: TRBJ1-5; length: 15; D: .; DNA: TGTGCCAGCAGTTTGGCGGGGGGTAGCAATCAGCCCCAGCATTTT; CDR3: CASSLAGGSNQPQHF
size: .; V: TRBV5-1; J: TRBJ2-1; length: 12; D: TRBD2; DNA: TGCGCCAGCTGGGGGGGACACAATGAGCAGTTCTTC; CDR3: CASWGGHNEQFF
size: .; V: TRBV15; J: TRBJ2-2; length: 17; D: TRBD1; DNA: TGTGCCACCAGCAGAGTCCCGGGACAGGGAAAAACCGGGGAGCTGTTTTTT; CDR3: CATSRVPGQGKTGELFF
size: .; V: TRBV7-8; J: TRBJ1-2; length: 13; D: .; DNA: TGTGCCAGCAGCCCGACCAGGGTCGCTGGCTACACCTTC; CDR3: CASSPTRVAGYTF
size: .; V: TRBV7-8; J: TRBJ1-2; length: 17; D: TRBD1; DNA: TGTGCCAGCAGCTTAGTCCCTTCGGTCAGGGGGGGCTATGGCTACACCTTC; CDR3: CASSLVPSVRGGYGYTF
size: .; V: TRBV5-1; J: TRBJ2-5; length: 15; D: .; DNA: TGCGCCAGCAGCTTGTGGGCCCCCCCCCAAGAGACCCAGTACTTC; CDR3: CASSLWAPPQETQYF
size: .; V: TRBV27; J: TRBJ1-1; length: 18; D: .; DNA: TGTGCCAGCAGTTTATTTTCCGGGTCGAGGGGGAGCGGAACTGAAGCTTTCTTT; CDR3: CASSLFSGSRGSGTEAFF
size: .; V: TRBV7-2; J: TRBJ2-7; length: 15; D: TRBD1; DNA: TGTGCCAGCAGCTTAGCGGGGGACAGTTCCTACGAGCAGTACTTC; CDR3: CASSLAGDSSYEQYF
size: .; V: TRBV10-2; J: TRBJ1-6; length: 13; D: .; DNA: TGCGCCAGCAGCGGGGACGGGAATTCACCCCTCCACTTT; CDR3: CASSGDGNSPLHF
size: .; V: TRBV29-1; J: TRBJ1-5; length: 14; D: .; DNA: TGCAGCGTCGTCTCAGGGGCCGGAGGGCAGCCCCAGCATTTT; CDR3: CSVVSGAGGQPQHF
size: .; V: TRBV19; J: TRBJ2-3; length: 14; D: .; DNA: TGTGCCAGTAGTATTCGGTCCCGCACAGATACGCAGTATTTT; CDR3: CASSIRSRTDTQYF
size: .; V: TRBV6-5; J: TRBJ1-6; length: 12; D: .; DNA: TGTGCCAGCACGGGAGGGGATTCACCCCTCCGCTTT; CDR3: CASTGGDSPLRF
size: .; V: TRBV3-1/TRBV3-2; J: TRBJ1-5; length: 13; D: .; DNA: TGTGCCAGCAGCCAAGAACGGGGACAGCCCCAGCATTTT; CDR3: CASSQERGQPQHF
size: .; V: TRBV18; J: TRBJ2-7; length: 15; D: TRBD2; DNA: TGTGCCAGCTCACCGAGCGGGAGCAATACTTACGAGCAGTACTTC; CDR3: CASSPSGSNTYEQYF
size: .; V: TRBV7-2; J: TRBJ2-2; length: 16; D: TRBD2; DNA: TGTGCCAGCAGCTCCGGACTAGCGGGAGTCACCGGGGAGCTGTTTTTT; CDR3: CASSSGLAGVTGELFF
size: .; V: TRBV11-3; J: TRBJ2-3; length: 15; D: TRBD1; DNA: TGTGCCAGCAGCGCCCGACAGGGGGCGACAGATACGCAGTATTTT; CDR3: CASSARQGATDTQYF
size: .; V: TRBV6-5; J: TRBJ2-1; length: 14; D: .; DNA: TGTGCCAGCAGCCACAGGGACTCCTACAATGAGCAGTTCTTC; CDR3: CASSHRDSYNEQFF
size: .; V: TRBV4-3; J: TRBJ2-3; length: 13; D: .; DNA: TGCGCCAGCAGCCAATTCAGCGGCCATGCGCAGTATTTT; CDR3: CASSQFSGHAQYF
size: .; V: TRBV29-1; J: TRBJ1-4; length: 14; D: .; DNA: TGCAGCGTAGAACAGGGAAGCGAGCGCGAAAAACTGTTTTTT; CDR3: CSVEQGSEREKLFF
size: .; V: TRBV2; J: TRBJ1-6; length: 13; D: TRBD1; DNA: TGTGCCAGCGCAGACAGGGGGTTTTCACCCCTCCACTTT; CDR3: CASADRGFSPLHF
size: .; V: TRBV9; J: TRBJ2-2; length: 17; D: .; DNA: TGTGCCAGCAGCCATGAACCCGGGGTAACGAACACCGGGGAGCTGTTTTTT; CDR3: CASSHEPGVTNTGELFF
size: .; V: TRBV28; J: TRBJ2-4; length: 16; D: TRBD1; DNA: TGTGCCAGCACCTCGACAGGGTTCCCTTCCAAAAACATTCAGTACTTC; CDR3: CASTSTGFPSKNIQYF
size: .; V: TRBV6-2/TRBV6-3; J: TRBJ2-3; length: 17; D: .; DNA: TGTGCCAGCAGCCATGTATTCGGATCCGAAAAGGGCGATACGCAGTATTTT; CDR3: CASSHVFGSEKGDTQYF
size: .; V: TRBV27; J: TRBJ1-2; length: 15; D: .; DNA: TGTGCCAGCAGGATCGGGACGATCCATAACTATGGCTACACCTTC; CDR3: CASRIGTIHNYGYTF
size: once; V: TRBV27; J: TRBJ2-3; length: 12; D: .; DNA: TGTGCCAGCAGGGCGAGCACAGATACGCAGTATTTT; CDR3: CASRASTDTQYF
size: once; V: TRBV12-5; J: TRBJ1-1; length: 11; D: .; DNA: TGTGCTAGTGGTTTGGTAGCTGAAGCTTTCTTT; CDR3: CASGLVAEAFF
size: .; V: TRBV21-1; J: TRBJ1-1; length: 17; D: .; DNA: TGTGCCAGCAGCGCAAAAGCCCCGGGACAGGGCTACACTGAAGCTTTCTTT; CDR3: CASSAKAPGQGYTEAFF
size: .; V: TRBV24-1; J: TRBJ1-1; length: 14; D: .; DNA: TGTGCCACCAGACACTACCCTTTCGGAAATCCGGCTTTCTTT; CDR3: CATRHYPFGNPAFF
size: .; V: TRBV19; J: TRBJ2-2; length: 14; D: TRBD2; DNA: TGTGCCAGTATGGTAGCGGGCGTCACCGGGGAGCTGTTTTTT; CDR3: CASMVAGVTGELFF
size: .; V: TRBV5-1; J: TRBJ2-5; length: 17; D: .; DNA: TGCGCCAGCGCCAGCCCGTCTAGCGCTGATTACCAAGAGACCCAGTACTTC; CDR3: CASASPSSADYQETQYF
size: .; V: TRBV11-3; J: TRBJ2-3; length: 14; D: TRBD1; DNA: TGTGCCAGCAGCTACGGGACAGGGACAGATACGCAGTATTTT; CDR3: CASSYGTGTDTQYF
size: .; V: TRBV7-9; J: TRBJ1-5; length: 17; D: TRBD1; DNA: TGTGCCAGCAGCCCACGGACAGGGGAGACCGCGGTTCAGCCCCAGCATTTT; CDR3: CASSPRTGETAVQPQHF
size: .; V: TRBV12-2; J: TRBJ2-5; length: 16; D: .; DNA: TGTGCAAGTCGCTTAGCCCTCCGGGGGGCACAAGAGACCCAGTACTTC; CDR3: CASRLALRGAQETQYF